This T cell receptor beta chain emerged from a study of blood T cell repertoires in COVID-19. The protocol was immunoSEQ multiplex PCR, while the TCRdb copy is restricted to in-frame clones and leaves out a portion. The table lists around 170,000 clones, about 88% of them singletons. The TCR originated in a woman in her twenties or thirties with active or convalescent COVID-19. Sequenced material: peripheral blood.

CDR3 nucleotide sequence: TGTGCCACCTCTTCGGGAGGGAGAGGTGAGCAGTTCTTC. Amino acids: CATSSGGRGEQFF. The rearrangement joins TRBV10-3 to TRBJ2-1; 8 bases fit TRBD2. The CDR3 length is 13 residues. CDR1 is ENHRY and CDR2 is SYGVKD in the germline V gene. The trim removed 10 bases at V and 9 bases at J, leaving 11 bases unmatched.